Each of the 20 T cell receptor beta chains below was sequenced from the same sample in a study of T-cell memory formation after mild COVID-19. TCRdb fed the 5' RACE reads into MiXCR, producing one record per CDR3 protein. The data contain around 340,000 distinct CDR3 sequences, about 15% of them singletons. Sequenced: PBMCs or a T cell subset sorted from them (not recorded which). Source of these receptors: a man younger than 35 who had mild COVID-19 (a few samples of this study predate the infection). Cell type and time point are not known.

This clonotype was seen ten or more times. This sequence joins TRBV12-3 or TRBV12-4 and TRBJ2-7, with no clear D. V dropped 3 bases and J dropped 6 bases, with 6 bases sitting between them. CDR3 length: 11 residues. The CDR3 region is CASSFLAEQYF. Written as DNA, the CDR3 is TGTGCCAGCAGTTTTCTGGCCGAGCAGTACTTC.

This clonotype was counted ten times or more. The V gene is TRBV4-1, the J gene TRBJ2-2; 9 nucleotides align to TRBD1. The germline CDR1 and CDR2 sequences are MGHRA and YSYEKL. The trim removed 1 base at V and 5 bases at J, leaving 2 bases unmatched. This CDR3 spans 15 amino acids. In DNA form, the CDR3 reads TGCGCCAGCAGCCAAGGGGACAGGGTGACCGGGGAGCTGTTTTTT. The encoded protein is CASSQGDRVTGELFF.

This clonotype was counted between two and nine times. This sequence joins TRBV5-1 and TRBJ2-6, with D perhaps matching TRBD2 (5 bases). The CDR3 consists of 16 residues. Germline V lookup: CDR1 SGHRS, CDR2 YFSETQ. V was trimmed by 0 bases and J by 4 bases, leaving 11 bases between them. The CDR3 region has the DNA TGCGCCAGCAGCTTGGGTAGGGAGAAGGGGGCCAACGTCCTGACTTTC. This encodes CASSLGREKGANVLTF. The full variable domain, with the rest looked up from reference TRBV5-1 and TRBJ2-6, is KAGVTQTPRYLIKTRGQQVTLSCSPISGHRSVSWYQQTPGQGLQFLFEYFSETQRNKGNFPGRFSGRQFSNSRSEMNVSTLELGDSALYLCASSLGREKGANVLTFGAGSRLTVL.

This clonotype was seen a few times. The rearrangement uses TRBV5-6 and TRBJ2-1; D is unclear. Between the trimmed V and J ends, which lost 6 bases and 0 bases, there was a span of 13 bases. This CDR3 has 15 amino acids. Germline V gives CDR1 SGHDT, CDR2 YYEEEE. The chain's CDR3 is CASIGHAGSYNEQFF. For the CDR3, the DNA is TGTGCCAGCATAGGGCATGCAGGCTCCTACAATGAGCAGTTCTTC.

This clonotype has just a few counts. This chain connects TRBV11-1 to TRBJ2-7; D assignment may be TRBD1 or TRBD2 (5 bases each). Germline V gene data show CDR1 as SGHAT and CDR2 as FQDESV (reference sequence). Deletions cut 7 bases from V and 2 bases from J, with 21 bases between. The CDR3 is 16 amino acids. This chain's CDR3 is CASITLKRGVTYEQYV. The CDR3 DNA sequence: TGTGCCAGCATCACTCTGAAACGGGGCGTAACCTACGAGCAGTACGTC.

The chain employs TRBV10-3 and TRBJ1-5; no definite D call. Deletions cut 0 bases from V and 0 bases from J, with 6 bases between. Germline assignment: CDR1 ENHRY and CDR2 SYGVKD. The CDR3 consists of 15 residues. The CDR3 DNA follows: TGTGCCATCAGTGAGTCGCGGGATAGCAATCAGCCCCAGCATTTT. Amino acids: CAISESRDSNQPQHF.

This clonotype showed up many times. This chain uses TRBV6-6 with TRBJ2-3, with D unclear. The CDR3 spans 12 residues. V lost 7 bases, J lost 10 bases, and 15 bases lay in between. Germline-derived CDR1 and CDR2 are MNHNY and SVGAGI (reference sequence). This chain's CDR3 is CASTFPGESQYF. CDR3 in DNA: TGTGCCAGCACCTTCCCCGGCGAGTCGCAGTATTTT.

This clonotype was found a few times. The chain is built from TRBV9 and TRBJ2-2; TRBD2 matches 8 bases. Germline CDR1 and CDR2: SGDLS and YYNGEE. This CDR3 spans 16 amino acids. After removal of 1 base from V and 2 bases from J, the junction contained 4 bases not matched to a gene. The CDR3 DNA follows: TGTGCCAGCAGCGTACAAGCGGGGGCTAACACCGGGGAGCTGTTTTTT. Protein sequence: CASSVQAGANTGELFF.

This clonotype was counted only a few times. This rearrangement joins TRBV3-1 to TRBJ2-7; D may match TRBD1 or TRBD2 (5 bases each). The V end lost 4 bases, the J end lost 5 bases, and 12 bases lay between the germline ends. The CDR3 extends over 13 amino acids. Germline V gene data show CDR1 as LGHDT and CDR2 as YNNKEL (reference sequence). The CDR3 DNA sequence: TGTGCCAGCAGCCCGGTGGGGGAGCACGAGCAGTACGTC. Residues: CASSPVGEHEQYV.

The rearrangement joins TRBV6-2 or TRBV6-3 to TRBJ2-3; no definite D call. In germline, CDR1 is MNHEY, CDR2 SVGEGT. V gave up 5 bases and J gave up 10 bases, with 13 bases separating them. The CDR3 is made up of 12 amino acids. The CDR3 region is CASSHPRRAQYF. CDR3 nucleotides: TGTGCCAGCAGTCACCCCAGACGAGCGCAGTATTTT.

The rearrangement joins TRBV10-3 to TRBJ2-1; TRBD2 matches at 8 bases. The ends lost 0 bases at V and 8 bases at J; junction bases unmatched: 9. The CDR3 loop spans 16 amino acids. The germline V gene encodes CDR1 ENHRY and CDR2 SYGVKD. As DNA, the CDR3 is TGTGCCATCAGTGAGTCAGGCGGGGGGCCCTCCGATGAGCAGTTCTTC. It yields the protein CAISESGGGPSDEQFF.

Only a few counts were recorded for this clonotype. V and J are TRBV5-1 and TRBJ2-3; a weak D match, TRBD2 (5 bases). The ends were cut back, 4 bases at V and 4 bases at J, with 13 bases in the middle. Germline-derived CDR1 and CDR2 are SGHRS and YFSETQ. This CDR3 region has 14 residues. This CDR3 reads CASSPLSGSDTQYF. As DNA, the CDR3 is TGCGCCAGCAGCCCACTATCGGGGTCAGATACGCAGTATTTT. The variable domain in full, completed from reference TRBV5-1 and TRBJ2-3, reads KAGVTQTPRYLIKTRGQQVTLSCSPISGHRSVSWYQQTPGQGLQFLFEYFSETQRNKGNFPGRFSGRQFSNSRSEMNVSTLELGDSALYLCASSPLSGSDTQYFGPGTRLTVL.

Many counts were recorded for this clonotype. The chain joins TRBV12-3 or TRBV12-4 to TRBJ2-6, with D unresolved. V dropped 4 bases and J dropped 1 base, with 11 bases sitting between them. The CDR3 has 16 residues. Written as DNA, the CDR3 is TGTGCCAGCAGTTCCATACAGATTTCTGGGGCCAACGTCCTGACTTTC. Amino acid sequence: CASSSIQISGANVLTF.

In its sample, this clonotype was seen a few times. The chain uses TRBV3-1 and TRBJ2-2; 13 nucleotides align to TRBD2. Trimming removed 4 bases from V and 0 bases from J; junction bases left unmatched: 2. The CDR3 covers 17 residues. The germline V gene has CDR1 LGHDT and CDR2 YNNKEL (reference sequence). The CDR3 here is CASSLLAGGSNTGELFF. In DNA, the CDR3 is TGTGCCAGCAGCCTACTAGCGGGGGGGTCGAACACCGGGGAGCTGTTTTTT.

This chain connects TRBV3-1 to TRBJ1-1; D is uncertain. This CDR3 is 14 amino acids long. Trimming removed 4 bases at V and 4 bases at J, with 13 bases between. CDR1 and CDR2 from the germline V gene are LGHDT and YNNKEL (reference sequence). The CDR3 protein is CASSPSPGSTEAFF. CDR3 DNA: TGTGCCAGCAGCCCTAGTCCGGGGAGCACTGAAGCTTTCTTT.

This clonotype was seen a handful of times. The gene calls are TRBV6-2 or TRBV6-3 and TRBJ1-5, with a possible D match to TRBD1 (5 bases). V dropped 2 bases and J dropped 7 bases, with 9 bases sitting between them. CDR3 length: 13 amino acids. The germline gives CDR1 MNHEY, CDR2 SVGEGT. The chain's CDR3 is CASSYRGGQPQHF. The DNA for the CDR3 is TGTGCCAGCAGTTACAGGGGAGGGCAGCCCCAGCATTTT.

CDR3 nucleotide sequence: TGTGCCAGCTCAGTTATCAGAGATAACACTGAAGCTTTCTTT. Amino acid sequence: CASSVIRDNTEAFF. This rearrangement joins TRBV18 to TRBJ1-1; D unresolved. The CDR3 totals 14 residues. CDR1 and CDR2 (germline): KGHSH, LQKENI. With 5 bases removed from V and 2 bases from J, the gap between germline ends came to 12 bases.

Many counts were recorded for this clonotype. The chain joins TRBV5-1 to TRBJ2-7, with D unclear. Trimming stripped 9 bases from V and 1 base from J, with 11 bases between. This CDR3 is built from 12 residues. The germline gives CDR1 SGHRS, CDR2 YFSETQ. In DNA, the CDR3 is TGCGCCACCGGCCTGGAGTCCTACGAGCAGTACGTC. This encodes CATGLESYEQYV.

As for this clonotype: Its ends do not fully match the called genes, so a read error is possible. The CDR3 loop is CARSQEPPDVASQETQYF. In DNA form, the CDR3 reads TGTGCCCGCAGCCAAGAACCCCCCGACGTGGCGAGTCAAGAGACCCAGTACTTC. The chain combines TRBV4-2 with TRBJ2-5; D remains unclear. This CDR3 is built from 18 residues. CDR1 is LGHNA and CDR2 is YNFKEQ in the germline V gene.

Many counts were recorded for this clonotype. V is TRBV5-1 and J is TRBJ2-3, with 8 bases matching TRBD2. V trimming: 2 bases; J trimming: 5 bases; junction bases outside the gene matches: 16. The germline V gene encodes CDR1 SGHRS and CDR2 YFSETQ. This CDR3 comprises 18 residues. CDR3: CASSFRFIQRGHQDTQYF. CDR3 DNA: TGCGCCAGCAGCTTTCGGTTTATCCAGCGGGGGCACCAAGATACGCAGTATTTT.